A selection of T cell receptor beta chains follows, all from one sample in a study of response to subunit inactivated influenza vaccine. MiXCR was run by TCRdb on the RT-PCR reads, yielding one entry per CDR3 protein. Of around 600,000 distinct CDR3 sequences listed, about 11% were seen once; the top ten hold approximately 10%. The same sample was also studied in work on T cells expressing NK-cell markers.

Sequences were derived from PBMCs from blood, sampled on the day of vaccination. The receptors here all came from a man aged 50 to 59 who received an inactivated influenza vaccine. The CDR3 runs from the conserved cysteine through the conserved F or W. The order of the fields is V gene, J gene, clone size, D gene, CDR3 DNA, CDR3 protein. D genes are given only for firm matches. Some rows mark clone size as missing; the rest say once, few, many or name a class of expanded clone.

V gene: TRBV28; J gene: TRBJ2-7; clone size: -; D gene: TRBD1; CDR3 DNA: TGTGCCAGCAGAGGGGCGTTAGGGGGCACTGAGGAGCAGTACTTC; CDR3 protein: CASRGALGGTEEQYF
V gene: TRBV4-1; J gene: TRBJ2-5; clone size: few; D gene: TRBD1; CDR3 DNA: TGCGCCAGCAGCCAAGGCCGGGACAGAAAAGAGACCCAGTACTTC; CDR3 protein: CASSQGRDRKETQYF
V gene: TRBV15; J gene: TRBJ1-2; clone size: -; D gene: TRBD1; CDR3 DNA: TGTGCCACCAGCCGGGACAGGTCTAACTATGGCTACACCTTC; CDR3 protein: CATSRDRSNYGYTF
V gene: TRBV24-1; J gene: TRBJ2-1; clone size: -; D gene: -; CDR3 DNA: TGTGCCACCAGTGATCCTGCCAGGGAGACCGGTAGAGAGCAGTTCTTC; CDR3 protein: CATSDPARETGREQFF
V gene: TRBV6-1; J gene: TRBJ2-1; clone size: many; D gene: -; CDR3 DNA: TGTGCCAGCAGTGAACACCAGAGCTCCTACAATGAGCAGTTCTTC; CDR3 protein: CASSEHQSSYNEQFF
V gene: TRBV28; J gene: TRBJ2-1; clone size: -; D gene: -; CDR3 DNA: TGTGCCAGCAGTTTATGGACTATTGGACGCTACAATGAGCAGTTCTTC; CDR3 protein: CASSLWTIGRYNEQFF
V gene: TRBV2; J gene: TRBJ1-1; clone size: few; D gene: -; CDR3 DNA: TGTGCCAGCACGTTCGGGGGCACTGAAGCTTTCTTT; CDR3 protein: CASTFGGTEAFF
V gene: TRBV12-3/TRBV12-4; J gene: TRBJ1-3; clone size: many; D gene: -; CDR3 DNA: TGTGCCAGCAGTTACTCTGGAAACACCATATATTTT; CDR3 protein: CASSYSGNTIYF
V gene: TRBV28; J gene: TRBJ2-2; clone size: few; D gene: -; CDR3 DNA: TGTGCCAGCAGTTCCAACAGGGTCCAGGGGCTGTTTTTT; CDR3 protein: CASSSNRVQGLFF
V gene: TRBV28; J gene: TRBJ2-2; clone size: many; D gene: TRBD2; CDR3 DNA: TGTGCCAGCAGTTTCCCGACTAGCGGGGCCACTACGAACACCGGGGAGCTGTTTTTT; CDR3 protein: CASSFPTSGATTNTGELFF
V gene: TRBV7-2; J gene: TRBJ2-2; clone size: -; D gene: TRBD1; CDR3 DNA: TGTGCCAGCAGCTTAAGCCCCGGGACAGGGGGATCCGGGGAGCTGTTTTTT; CDR3 protein: CASSLSPGTGGSGELFF